The rows below give T cell receptor beta chains drawn from one sample of a study of T cells of healthy individuals. TCRdb re-called the 5' RACE reads through MiXCR, storing one row per CDR3 protein. The table includes 45,000 to 60,000 distinct CDR3 sequences, roughly 14% detected once. The receptors come from a human donor in good health. Each CDR3 is given with its conserved first and last residue. The D gene is left open where the match is weak. Clone size is stated in some rows and not others, as once, few, many or a class when expanded.

D gene	V gene	clone size	J gene	CDR3 protein	CDR3 DNA
.	TRBV12-3/TRBV12-4	.	TRBJ2-1	CASSFRRGPEQFF	TGTGCCAGCAGTTTTCGCAGGGGCCCTGAGCAGTTCTTC
.	TRBV29-1	many	TRBJ1-1	CSFWDTEAFF	TGCAGCTTTTGGGACACTGAAGCTTTCTTT
.	TRBV10-3	once	TRBJ1-6	CAISESARGKGSSNSPLHF	TGTGCCATCAGTGAGTCGGCCCGGGGAAAGGGGTCCTCTAATTCACCCCTCCACTTT
TRBD2	TRBV6-6	few	TRBJ2-3	CASRAHGLAATDTQYF	TGTGCCAGCAGAGCCCATGGCCTAGCGGCCACAGATACGCAGTATTTT
TRBD2	TRBV14	.	TRBJ2-7	CASSRGGAGGGEQYF	TGTGCCAGCAGCCGGGGCGGAGCGGGAGGTGGAGAGCAGTACTTC
TRBD2	TRBV25-1	many	TRBJ2-1	CASREAGGYNEQFF	TGTGCCAGCAGGGAAGCGGGGGGATACAATGAGCAGTTCTTC
TRBD2	TRBV3-1	.	TRBJ2-1	CASSQGGLAALNEQFF	TGTGCCAGCAGCCAAGGCGGACTAGCGGCCCTCAATGAGCAGTTCTTC
.	TRBV24-1	.	TRBJ2-4	CATSDLPGTPSGVLTKNIQYF	TGTGCCACCAGTGATTTGCCTGGGACTCCCAGCGGTGTACTAACCAAAAACATTCAGTACTTC
TRBD1	TRBV4-1	many	TRBJ2-7	CASSQEGVEGQGPYEQYF	TGCGCCAGCAGCCAAGAAGGGGTAGAGGGACAGGGCCCCTACGAGCAGTACTTC
TRBD2	TRBV2	few	TRBJ2-4	CASTEGGYVAGGYLGKNIQYF	TGTGCCAGCACCGAAGGGGGCTACGTAGCGGGAGGATACCTGGGCAAAAACATTCAGTACTTC
.	TRBV11-2	many	TRBJ2-3	CASSLSGGLDTDTQYF	TGTGCCAGCAGCTTATCGGGGGGCCTAGATACAGATACGCAGTATTTT
.	TRBV6-2/TRBV6-3	many	TRBJ2-2	CASAIQEPNIGELFF	TGTGCCAGCGCAATCCAGGAGCCTAACATTGGGGAGCTGTTTTTT
TRBD1	TRBV7-9	many	TRBJ2-3	CASSWRDRDPTDTQYF	TGTGCCAGCAGCTGGCGAGACAGGGACCCCACAGATACGCAGTATTTT
.	TRBV19	.	TRBJ1-5	CASSIRTALWPEAPGPQHF	TGTGCCAGTAGTATTCGGACCGCCTTATGGCCGGAGGCTCCCGGGCCCCAGCATTTT
TRBD1	TRBV29-1	many	TRBJ1-1	CSVSGQGKAFF	TGCAGCGTATCGGGACAGGGTAAAGCTTTCTTT
.	TRBV28	few	TRBJ1-5	CASTLVNQPQHF	TGTGCCAGCACCCTTGTGAATCAGCCCCAGCATTTT
.	TRBV5-1	few	TRBJ2-6	CASRNNSGANVLTF	TGCGCCAGCCGCAATAACTCTGGGGCCAACGTCCTGACTTTC
.	TRBV20-1	.	TRBJ1-1	CSAWLNTEAFF	TGCAGTGCATGGTTAAACACTGAAGCTTTCTTT
TRBD2	TRBV27	.	TRBJ2-2	CASRFGTSGRFNTGELFF	TGTGCCAGCCGCTTTGGGACTAGCGGGAGGTTCAACACCGGGGAGCTGTTTTTT
TRBD2	TRBV3-1	many	TRBJ2-7	CASSQHGGNEQYF	TGTGCCAGCAGCCAGCACGGGGGGAACGAGCAGTACTTC
.	TRBV20-1	.	TRBJ2-7	CSARDIRARDEQYF	TGCAGTGCTAGAGATATTAGGGCCCGGGACGAGCAGTACTTC
.	TRBV19	many	TRBJ2-1	CASSIRAVNEQFF	TGTGCCAGTAGTATAAGGGCGGTCAATGAGCAGTTCTTC
TRBD2	TRBV5-5	many	TRBJ2-1	CASSPRLAVSYNEQFF	TGTGCCAGCAGCCCCCGACTAGCGGTCTCCTACAATGAGCAGTTCTTC
.	TRBV4-2	many	TRBJ1-2	CASSQATGDYGYTF	TGTGCCAGCAGCCAGGCGACAGGTGATTATGGCTACACCTTC
.	TRBV6-5	many	TRBJ1-5	CASCSGEAQPQHF	TGTGCCAGTTGCTCAGGGGAGGCTCAGCCCCAGCATTTT
.	TRBV7-2	.	TRBJ1-1	CASSQAPGREAFF	TGTGCCAGCAGCCAAGCGCCGGGACGGGAAGCTTTCTTT
TRBD1	TRBV5-6	.	TRBJ1-2	CASSFRAGGYGYTF	TGTGCCAGCAGCTTTCGGGCAGGGGGATATGGCTACACCTTC
TRBD2	TRBV20-1	few	TRBJ2-2	CSARTSGRYGGELFF	TGCAGTGCTCGGACTAGCGGGAGATACGGCGGGGAGCTGTTTTTT
.	TRBV6-5	many	TRBJ1-2	CASSYGREYGYTF	TGTGCCAGCAGTTACGGCAGGGAGTATGGCTACACCTTC
TRBD2	TRBV9	once	TRBJ2-3	CASQLSSGVTDTQYF	TGTGCCAGCCAGCTTAGTAGCGGGGTAACAGATACGCAGTATTTT
.	TRBV24-1	many	TRBJ2-5	CATSDPGQIQETQYF	TGTGCCACCAGTGATCCTGGGCAAATACAAGAGACCCAGTACTTC
.	TRBV3-1	many	TRBJ2-5	CASSQDRTAGETQYF	TGTGCCAGCAGCCAAGATAGGACAGCGGGAGAGACCCAGTACTTC
TRBD1	TRBV19	.	TRBJ1-2	CASWDSQIYGYTF	TGTGCCAGTTGGGACAGCCAAATCTATGGCTACACCTTC
.	TRBV7-2	many	TRBJ1-2	CASSLGGYWDGYTF	TGTGCCAGCAGCTTAGGGGGTTATTGGGATGGCTACACCTTC
.	TRBV25-1	many	TRBJ2-5	CASSEPAKETQYF	TGTGCCAGCAGTGAACCTGCCAAAGAGACCCAGTACTTC
.	TRBV2	.	TRBJ1-6	CASTGQWNSPLHF	TGTGCCAGCACGGGACAATGGAATTCACCCCTCCACTTT
.	TRBV6-5	few	TRBJ1-6	CASQGSYNSPLHF	TGTGCCAGCCAGGGCTCCTATAATTCACCCCTCCACTTT
.	TRBV19	many	TRBJ1-2	CASSLQSRGAGYGYTF	TGTGCCAGTAGCCTGCAAAGCAGGGGAGCGGGGTATGGCTACACCTTC
.	TRBV6-5	.	TRBJ2-3	CASSSAALDTQYF	TGTGCCAGCAGTTCCGCGGCCCTAGATACGCAGTATTTT
.	TRBV24-1	few	TRBJ1-3	CAKKGVFGGNTIYF	TGTGCCAAAAAAGGAGTCTTTGGTGGAAACACCATATATTTT
.	TRBV28	few	TRBJ1-6	CASSLNQGNNSPLHF	TGTGCCAGCAGTCTGAATCAGGGAAATAATTCACCCCTCCACTTT